The rows below give T cell receptor beta chains drawn from one sample of a study of shared clonotypes between healthy human individuals. Produced via immunoSEQ multiplex PCR; TCRdb's table is partial and in-frame only. The repertoire holds some 800,000 clones, 85% to 95% seen once, with 24% in the top ten. Specimen: naive CD8+ T cells sorted from blood. The origin of the receptors is a young man in good health. The CDR3 runs from the conserved cysteine through the conserved F or W. A D gene is named only where the DNA matches it firmly. Clone size is shown for a subset of rows, as once, few, many or a class of expanded clone.

size: -
V: TRBV29-1
D: -
J: TRBJ2-1
length: 14
DNA: TGCAGCGGAGCTGGACCCGGCTCCTACAATGAGCAGTTCTTC
CDR3: CSGAGPGSYNEQFF

size: -
V: TRBV6-5
D: -
J: TRBJ2-3
length: 12
DNA: TGTGCCAGCAGTAAACAATCGGATACGCAGTATTTT
CDR3: CASSKQSDTQYF

size: -
V: TRBV4-1
D: -
J: TRBJ2-5
length: 14
DNA: TGCGCCAGCAGCCCGGTGGCCGCACAAGAGACCCAGTACTTC
CDR3: CASSPVAAQETQYF

size: -
V: TRBV11-2
D: -
J: TRBJ1-1
length: 17
DNA: TGTGCCAGCAGCTTAGGGGGGGGAACGGTCCTGAACACTGAAGCTTTCTTT
CDR3: CASSLGGGTVLNTEAFF

size: -
V: TRBV7-9
D: -
J: TRBJ1-2
length: 14
DNA: TGTGCCAGCAGCTTAGGAGGGTACCTATATGGCTACACCTTC
CDR3: CASSLGGYLYGYTF

size: -
V: TRBV30
D: TRBD1
J: TRBJ1-4
length: 18
DNA: TGTGCCTGGAGGGATCGGACAGGGCGAAAAAAAAGGGGTGAAAAACTGTTTTTT
CDR3: CAWRDRTGRKKRGEKLFF

size: -
V: TRBV6-6
D: -
J: TRBJ2-7
length: 16
DNA: TGTGCCAGCAGTTACTCAACGGGGGGCGGCTCCTACGAGCAGTACTTC
CDR3: CASSYSTGGGSYEQYF

size: -
V: TRBV15
D: -
J: TRBJ2-7
length: 12
DNA: TGTGCCACCAGCATAGCTAGGAGCGAGCAGTACTTC
CDR3: CATSIARSEQYF

size: few
V: TRBV4-1
D: -
J: TRBJ1-5
length: 15
DNA: TGCGCCAGCAGCCAAGGGCAAGACCTCAATCAGCCCCAGCATTTT
CDR3: CASSQGQDLNQPQHF

size: -
V: TRBV29-1
D: TRBD1
J: TRBJ2-1
length: 15
DNA: TGCAGCGTTGAATACCCCAGGACAGGGGCGGTTGAGCAGTTCTTC
CDR3: CSVEYPRTGAVEQFF

size: -
V: TRBV7-2
D: TRBD2
J: TRBJ2-1
length: 16
DNA: TGTGCCAGCAGCTCCGTGACTAGCGGGAGCAGGAATGAGCAGTTCTTC
CDR3: CASSSVTSGSRNEQFF

size: -
V: TRBV5-5
D: -
J: TRBJ2-7
length: 15
DNA: TGTGCCAGCAGCTTGTATGGGGTACTACCCAACGAGCAGTACTTC
CDR3: CASSLYGVLPNEQYF

size: few
V: TRBV28
D: -
J: TRBJ2-7
length: 11
DNA: TGTGCCAGCAGTTTACTTTACGAGCAGTACTTC
CDR3: CASSLLYEQYF

size: -
V: TRBV5-1
D: -
J: TRBJ2-7
length: 14
DNA: TGCGCCAGCAGGGCGGAGGGGGGAGAAGTCGAGCAGTACTTC
CDR3: CASRAEGGEVEQYF

size: -
V: TRBV7-9
D: -
J: TRBJ2-5
length: 15
DNA: TGTGCCAGCAGCTATCGGGGTCGGCGGGAAGAGACCCAGTACTTC
CDR3: CASSYRGRREETQYF

size: -
V: TRBV29-1
D: -
J: TRBJ2-7
length: 12
DNA: TGCAGCGTTGAATCCAGGGGAGGCGAGCAGTACTTC
CDR3: CSVESRGGEQYF

size: -
V: TRBV27
D: -
J: TRBJ2-1
length: 14
DNA: TGTGCCAGCAAGTGGGACCAAACCTCCAATGAGCAGTTCTTC
CDR3: CASKWDQTSNEQFF

size: once
V: TRBV7-3
D: -
J: TRBJ2-3
length: 13
DNA: TGTGCCAGCGGAGGGACTAGCACAGATACGCAGTATTTT
CDR3: CASGGTSTDTQYF

size: -
V: TRBV6-4
D: -
J: TRBJ1-3
length: 15
DNA: TGTGCCAGCAGTCCAGACGGATACTCTGGAAACACCATATATTTT
CDR3: CASSPDGYSGNTIYF

size: -
V: TRBV9
D: -
J: TRBJ1-2
length: 14
DNA: TGTGCCAGCAGCCCTCGGACGGCTAACTATGGCTCAACCTTC
CDR3: CASSPRTANYGSTF

size: -
V: TRBV7-9
D: -
J: TRBJ1-1
length: 14
DNA: TGTGCCAGCAGCCCCCCGGCGGGTGACACTGAAGCTTTCTTT
CDR3: CASSPPAGDTEAFF

size: -
V: TRBV7-9
D: TRBD2
J: TRBJ2-2
length: 17
DNA: TGTGCCAGCAGCATAACCGGACTAGCCGCGAACACCGGGGAGCTGTTTTTT
CDR3: CASSITGLAANTGELFF

size: -
V: TRBV23-1
D: TRBD2
J: TRBJ2-1
length: 16
DNA: TGCGCCAGCACCTTTTTGGGGCGGGAGGGGTACAATGAGCAGTTCTTC
CDR3: CASTFLGREGYNEQFF

size: once
V: TRBV2
D: -
J: TRBJ2-7
length: 13
DNA: TGTGCCAGCAGTGAAGGTATCCTGTACGAGCAGTACTTC
CDR3: CASSEGILYEQYF

size: -
V: TRBV6-5
D: -
J: TRBJ2-7
length: 11
DNA: TGTGCCAGCAGTTACTCGGGCGAGCAGTACTTC
CDR3: CASSYSGEQYF

size: -
V: TRBV28
D: -
J: TRBJ2-2
length: 13
DNA: TGTGCCAGCAGTTTCTACGGACCCGGGGAGCTGTTTTTT
CDR3: CASSFYGPGELFF

size: -
V: TRBV5-4
D: -
J: TRBJ2-5
length: 15
DNA: TGTGCCAGCAGCTTTAGAGAAGGCCTCCAAGAGACCCAGTACTTC
CDR3: CASSFREGLQETQYF